The clone carrying this T cell receptor (beta chain) was observed many times. The yield of each sequencing run was over 190 million TCR-beta sequences from 15-18 subjects. A single record per CDR3 protein comes from TCRdb applying MiXCR to the 5' RACE reads. The profile covers under 90,000 distinct CDR3 sequences, with under 13% appearing a single time and about 1.8% taken by the ten largest. This sample is part of a study of neurological immune-mediated disorders. CDR3 length equals 14 residues. V shed 6 bases, J shed 5 bases, and the junction held 10 bases outside the gene matches. CDR1 DFQATT and CDR2 SNEGSKA come from the germline V gene (reference sequence).

Sequencing used PBMCs. This TCR derives from a middle-aged man in good health. The V gene is TRBV20-1, the J gene TRBJ1-2, with TRBD1 matching over 9 bases. The CDR3 here is CSATARTGDYGYTF. CDR3 nucleotides: TGCAGTGCAACCGCCCGGACAGGGGATTATGGCTACACCTTC.